This TCR beta chain is from a study of blood T cell repertoires in COVID-19 (TCRdb year 2020). Regarding the research as a whole: Samples from collaborators originated in the United States, Italy and Spain and spanned both the acute and convalescent phases of COVID-19. The material from the prospective study consisted of cDNA or gDNA derived from T cells, B-cell-depleted T cells, or PBMCs. Subjects who had been exposed to COVID-19, were actively infected with it, or had recovered from it provided the deeply sampled blood TCRbeta repertoires that made up the dataset. A freely available public database, intended as a resource for researchers studying the immune response to SARS-CoV-2, is where the repertoires were released. The samples were drawn from the first 160 participants of the ongoing ImmuneRACE study and from under 1,500 subjects provided by 6 global collaborators. Sample metadata almost always included a de-identified subject ID, COVID-19 status, age in years and sex. HLA class I and class II types, where available, came from metadata supplied by the sample provider rather than from assay-based typing. On the study overall, not on this receptor specifically: The amount of clinical and demographic metadata varied by source and participant and was provided uncurated.

TCRbeta CDR3 regions were amplified from genomic DNA by means of the immunoSEQ Assay, a bias-controlled multiplex PCR. The study's own analysis went as follows. The number of nucleated cells in each sample was estimated by amplification of reference gene primers within the assay. To quantify the absolute abundance of each unique TCRbeta CDR3 rearrangement, sequence reads were collapsed and filtered. For each sample, productive Simpson clonality was calculated as the square root of Simpson's diversity index over productive rearrangements. TCRdb retrieved this table from immuneACCESS and kept in-frame rearrangements only. Not all clones are present; in checked studies, unresolved V genes account for under half, and no reason is known for the remainder. The D gene and trimming were derived from the DNA, and the V and J assignments and clone size from that table. The sample table lists about 400,000 clones, roughly 86% of them with a count of one. The ten largest clonotypes hold about 1.7% of the sample.

Participants in the prospective study were enrolled through a virtual design, were aged roughly 18 to 100 years, and lived in 24 United States geographic areas. In the prospective study, cohorts were assigned on the basis of participant-reported clinical history obtained from a screening survey and a study questionnaire. ImmuneRACE Cohort 3 recovered participants were defined by two consecutive negative NP/OP PCR tests, healthcare professional clearance, or symptom resolution. Mobile phlebotomists in the prospective study collected whole blood, serum and a nasopharyngeal or oropharyngeal swab from every participant. Additional blood draws and questionnaires over an approximately two-month period could optionally be provided by prospective study participants. Blood samples from the prospective study were shipped frozen or at room temperature prior to DNA extraction. V is reduced by 4 bases and J by 4 bases, leaving a spacing of 10 bases between them. The CDR3 measures 13 amino acids from cysteine to phenylalanine. The only DNA kept is the CDR3, 39 bases in frame from the first base. The germline V gene sets CDR1 to KGHSH and CDR2 to LQKENI.

About this clone itself: Which antigen it targets is not known. No qualities accompany the bases; no much larger clone lies one base away.

This receptor was identified in a woman in her thirties who had recovered from COVID-19. Sequencing was performed on PBMCs or T cells enriched from blood (not recorded which). Here the chain combines TRBV18 and TRBJ1-1; TRBD1 is possibly the D segment (5 matching bases). The CDR3 has the sequence CASSLRGGTEAFF. The bases read TGTGCCAGCTCACTTCGGGGGGGCACTGAAGCTTTCTTT.